The rows below give T cell receptor beta chains drawn from one sample of a study of shared clonotypes between healthy human individuals. Libraries were prepared by immunoSEQ multiplex PCR; TCRdb keeps only in-frame clonotypes and omits some of them. The table includes 550,000 to 600,000 clones, nearly 98% detected once. Sequenced: naive CD8+ T cells sorted from blood. The receptors come from a young man in good health. CDR3s include the opening cysteine and the closing phenylalanine or tryptophan. The order of the fields is J gene, V gene, clone size, D gene, CDR3 protein, CDR3 DNA. D genes are given only for firm matches. Expanded clones are given a class, and other clones once, few, many or no size at all.

J: TRBJ2-7
V: TRBV7-8
size: .
D: .
CDR3: CASSLAGDPFYEQYF
DNA: TGTGCCAGCAGCTTAGCGGGGGACCCTTTTTACGAGCAGTACTTC

J: TRBJ2-1
V: TRBV16
size: .
D: TRBD2
CDR3: CASSQSSGRISYNEQFF
DNA: TGTGCCAGCAGCCAATCGAGCGGGAGGATTTCCTACAATGAGCAGTTCTTC

J: TRBJ2-3
V: TRBV9
size: .
D: .
CDR3: CASSFTEGWDTQYF
DNA: TGTGCCAGCAGCTTTACGGAGGGGTGGGATACGCAGTATTTT

J: TRBJ2-7
V: TRBV9
size: .
D: .
CDR3: CASSVEGSGSDEQYF
DNA: TGTGCCAGCAGCGTAGAGGGCTCAGGGAGCGACGAGCAGTACTTC

J: TRBJ1-1
V: TRBV9
size: .
D: .
CDR3: CASSPGGGLNTEAFF
DNA: TGTGCCAGCAGTCCTGGAGGGGGGTTGAACACTGAAGCTTTCTTT

J: TRBJ1-1
V: TRBV11-3
size: .
D: .
CDR3: CASSKGGNTEAFF
DNA: TGTGCCAGCAGTAAAGGGGGGAACACTGAAGCTTTCTTT

J: TRBJ2-7
V: TRBV4-2
size: .
D: .
CDR3: CASSQDQGSYSYEQYF
DNA: TGTGCCAGCAGCCAAGATCAGGGCTCCTACTCCTACGAGCAGTACTTC

J: TRBJ2-5
V: TRBV4-2
size: .
D: TRBD1
CDR3: CASSQDRGQGAETQYF
DNA: TGTGCCAGCAGCCAAGATCGTGGACAGGGGGCTGAGACCCAGTACTTC

J: TRBJ1-2
V: TRBV7-9
size: .
D: .
CDR3: CASSSTAANYGYTF
DNA: TGTGCCAGCAGCTCAACAGCAGCTAACTATGGCTACACCTTC

J: TRBJ2-6
V: TRBV11-3
size: .
D: .
CDR3: CASRGSGANVLTF
DNA: TGTGCCAGCAGGGGTTCTGGGGCCAACGTCCTGACTTTC

J: TRBJ2-7
V: TRBV7-6
size: .
D: TRBD1
CDR3: CASSPRQGPSYEQYF
DNA: TGTGCCAGCAGCCCCCGACAGGGGCCCTCCTACGAGCAGTACTTC

J: TRBJ2-1
V: TRBV11-3
size: .
D: .
CDR3: CASSERVAAYNEQFF
DNA: TGTGCCAGCAGCGAAAGAGTAGCGGCCTACAATGAGCAGTTCTTC

J: TRBJ1-5
V: TRBV25-1
size: .
D: .
CDR3: CASSDPRGQPQHF
DNA: TGTGCCAGCAGTGATCCCCGGGGTCAGCCCCAGCATTTT

J: TRBJ1-4
V: TRBV27
size: .
D: .
CDR3: CASSSLQGGIEKLFF
DNA: TGTGCCAGCAGTTCCCTACAGGGAGGGATCGAAAAACTGTTTTTT

J: TRBJ1-2
V: TRBV7-9
size: .
D: .
CDR3: CASSLGHSDYGYTF
DNA: TGTGCCAGCAGCCTGGGACACTCCGACTATGGCTACACCTTC

J: TRBJ2-7
V: TRBV29-1
size: .
D: TRBD2
CDR3: CSVAQTGLTYEQYF
DNA: TGCAGCGTTGCCCAAACGGGACTAACCTACGAGCAGTACTTC

J: TRBJ1-1
V: TRBV5-1
size: few
D: TRBD1
CDR3: CASSSGDRENINTEAFF
DNA: TGCGCCAGCAGCTCTGGGGACAGGGAAAATATCAACACTGAAGCTTTCTTT

J: TRBJ1-1
V: TRBV29-1
size: .
D: .
CDR3: CSAEGGGNTEAFF
DNA: TGCAGCGCCGAGGGAGGGGGGAACACTGAAGCTTTCTTT

J: TRBJ2-2
V: TRBV5-1
size: once
D: TRBD2
CDR3: CASSEGLAGGGTGELFF
DNA: TGCGCCAGCAGCGAGGGACTAGCGGGAGGTGGAACCGGGGAGCTGTTTTTT

J: TRBJ1-2
V: TRBV18
size: .
D: .
CDR3: CASSPAGTTAIYTF
DNA: TGTGCCAGCTCACCAGCCGGGACAACTGCCATCTACACCTTC

J: TRBJ1-2
V: TRBV7-8
size: .
D: TRBD1
CDR3: CASSRSGQGYYGYTF
DNA: TGTGCCAGCAGCCGATCAGGACAGGGGTATTATGGCTACACCTTC

J: TRBJ2-1
V: TRBV19
size: .
D: .
CDR3: CASSAYSYNNEQFF
DNA: TGTGCCAGTAGTGCCTATTCTTACAACAATGAGCAGTTCTTC

J: TRBJ2-7
V: TRBV18
size: .
D: TRBD1
CDR3: CASSQKTGVSYEQYF
DNA: TGTGCCAGCTCACAAAAGACAGGGGTCTCCTACGAGCAGTACTTC

J: TRBJ2-7
V: TRBV4-1
size: .
D: TRBD1
CDR3: CASSHPGQGYEQYF
DNA: TGCGCCAGCAGCCACCCGGGACAGGGGTACGAGCAGTACTTC

J: TRBJ2-5
V: TRBV2
size: once
D: TRBD2
CDR3: CASSGGGRASETQYF
DNA: TGTGCCAGCTCTGGGGGCGGGAGGGCCAGTGAGACCCAGTACTTC

J: TRBJ1-2
V: TRBV7-2
size: .
D: .
CDR3: CASSPWDGYGYTF
DNA: TGTGCCAGCAGCCCCTGGGACGGATATGGCTACACCTTC